This T cell receptor beta chain was sequenced in a study of cytomegalovirus exposure and HLA in healthy donors. Use of 60 Vbeta and 13 Jbeta primers characterized the PCR. Profiled with immunoSEQ multiplex PCR; TCRdb holds only in-frame clones, not every one. This sample carries 90,000 to 150,000 clones, less than 75% of them seen once, and the ten largest clones take 4% to 5%. The CDR3 is 13 amino acids. V lost 5 bases and J 5 bases, leaving 10 bases between the germline ends. The germline V gene has CDR1 SGDLS and CDR2 YYNGEE. This clonotype originated in a woman in her thirties or forties in good health and CMV-seronegative. The source material was PBMCs. The J gene is TRBJ2-2, the V gene TRBV9, with D possibly TRBD2 on 6 matching bases. CDR3 sequence reads: CASRGGLTGELFF. CDR3 nucleotides: TGTGCCAGCAGAGGAGGGCTGACCGGGGAGCTGTTTTTT.